A single sample gave rise to the 30 T cell receptor beta chains below, sequenced in a study of T-cell memory formation after mild COVID-19. TCRdb independently ran MiXCR on the 5' RACE reads; one entry per CDR3 protein. The sample comprises 400,000 or so distinct CDR3 sequences, 15% to 25% of which are singletons, and approximately 8.1% rests with the top ten. Sequenced material: PBMCs or a T cell subset sorted from them (not recorded which). The receptors shown here come from an adult woman who had mild COVID-19 (a few samples of this study predate the infection). Cell type and time point are not known.

This clonotype has a handful of counts. V gene TRBV7-3 combines with J gene TRBJ2-3; 9 bases align to TRBD2. Germline-derived CDR1 and CDR2 are SGHTA and FQGTGA. The CDR3 runs 14 residues. The trim removed 4 bases at V and 5 bases at J, leaving 4 bases unmatched. The DNA of the CDR3 is TGTGCCAGCAGCTCGGCGGGAGGGGGAGATACGCAGTATTTT. Amino acids: CASSSAGGGDTQYF.

V is TRBV5-1 and J is TRBJ2-7; maybe TRBD1 (7 bases). The CDR3 totals 17 residues. Germline V gives CDR1 SGHRS, CDR2 YFSETQ. V lost 0 bases to trimming and J lost 2 bases, with 18 bases between them. CDR3 sequence reads: CASSLAEPAGGTYEQYF. DNA for the CDR3: TGCGCCAGCAGCTTGGCCGAACCCGCAGGGGGGACCTACGAGCAGTACTTC.

This clonotype showed up many times. This rearrangement joins TRBV5-1 to TRBJ2-3; D is possibly TRBD1 (6 bases). There are 15 residues in the CDR3. Germline CDR1 SGHRS, CDR2 YFSETQ. V dropped 3 bases and J dropped 1 base, with 12 bases sitting between them. The CDR3 loop reads CASSSTGDRTDTQYF. The CDR3 DNA is TGCGCCAGCAGCTCGACAGGAGACCGCACAGATACGCAGTATTTT. Based on the CDR3 plus reference TRBV5-1 and TRBJ2-3, the full variable domain is KAGVTQTPRYLIKTRGQQVTLSCSPISGHRSVSWYQQTPGQGLQFLFEYFSETQRNKGNFPGRFSGRQFSNSRSEMNVSTLELGDSALYLCASSSTGDRTDTQYFGPGTRLTVL.

This clonotype was found a few times. The chain carries TRBV29-1 and TRBJ2-2, with 7 bases aligning to TRBD1. The CDR3 has 14 amino acids. Unmatched junction bases numbered 4, after V lost 6 bases and J lost 0 bases. Germline lookup yields CDR1 SQVTM and CDR2 ANQGSEA. CDR3 sequence: CSVSGQTNTGELFF. CDR3 nucleotides: TGCAGCGTGTCGGGACAGACGAACACCGGGGAGCTGTTTTTT.

The V gene is TRBV15, the J gene TRBJ2-3, with D perhaps TRBD2 (7 bases). This CDR3 contains 17 residues. Trimming shortened V by 0 bases and J by 5 bases, and 18 bases separated the two germline ends. Germline CDR1 is LNHNV and CDR2 is YYDKDF (reference sequence). The CDR3 is CATSRDPAGARVDTQYF. The CDR3 coding sequence is TGTGCCACCAGCAGAGATCCCGCGGGGGCCCGGGTAGATACGCAGTATTTT.

This chain connects TRBV7-3 to TRBJ2-1; no clear D gene. Trimming stripped 5 bases from V and 6 bases from J, with 26 bases between. Germline V gives CDR1 SGHTA, CDR2 FQGTGA. The CDR3 runs 18 residues. CDR3 loop: CASSAGTSMLLPGNEQFF. In DNA form, the CDR3 reads TGTGCCAGCAGCGCCGGCACGAGTATGCTGCTTCCGGGCAATGAGCAGTTCTTC.

This clonotype turned up a few times. The V gene is TRBV29-1, the J gene TRBJ2-3; 11 nucleotides agree with TRBD2. Germline lookup yields CDR1 SQVTM and CDR2 ANQGSEA. Germline trimming cut 6 bases from V and 4 bases from J; bases unmatched to any gene: 9. This CDR3 contains 15 residues. DNA for the CDR3: TGCAGCGTAGGACCGGGACTAGCGGCGCCAGATACGCAGTATTTT. Residues: CSVGPGLAAPDTQYF.

This clonotype has just a few counts. The chain joins TRBV21-1 to TRBJ1-5; the D call in the table, TRBD1, was not verified against the DNA. TRBV21-1 is marked as a pseudogene. This CDR3 is 16 amino acids long. This CDR3 is CASSIGTGRPNQPQHF. In nucleotides, the CDR3 is TGTGCCAGCAGCATTGGAACAGGGAGACCAAATCAGCCCCAGCATTTT.

The J gene is TRBJ2-3, the V gene TRBV7-8; 11 nucleotides agree with TRBD2. Germline-derived CDR1 and CDR2 are SGHVS and FQNEAQ. CDR3 length equals 19 residues. V was pared by 5 bases and J by 0 bases, with 13 bases of the junction left unmatched. The CDR3 bases are TGTGCCAGCAGCCCGCCGGGACTAGCGGTAACCACTAGCACAGATACGCAGTATTTT. The encoded protein is CASSPPGLAVTTSTDTQYF.

The V call is TRBV11-3, the J call TRBJ2-7, with 10 bases fitting TRBD1. V shed 5 bases and J 6 bases; nucleotides not matched to a gene: 7. CDR1 is SGHNT, CDR2 YENEEA, per germline. This CDR3 region has 14 residues. CDR3 DNA sequence: TGTGCCAGCAGCGAGACAGGGGGCAGCTTCGAGCAGTACTTC. Protein: CASSETGGSFEQYF.

The V gene is TRBV4-1, the J gene TRBJ2-2, with 12 positions matching TRBD2. The V gene's germline CDR1 is MGHRA and CDR2 YSYEKL. This CDR3 region has 17 residues. The V segment lost 3 bases and the J segment 5 bases; nucleotides outside the gene matches: 7. The CDR3, as DNA: TGCGCCAGCAGCCACCCTCTAGCGGGAGGGCGTACCGGGGAGCTGTTTTTT. This codes for CASSHPLAGGRTGELFF.

This clonotype was seen repeatedly, ten times or more. The V and J genes are TRBV12-3 or TRBV12-4 and TRBJ2-3, with 9 bases that match TRBD1. The J segment lost 4 bases and the V segment lost 4 bases, leaving 12 bases of the junction unmatched. The CDR3 length is 17 residues. The CDR3 region is CASSSNSGGQGPDTQYF. The CDR3 nucleotides are TGTGCCAGCAGTTCAAACTCGGGGGGACAGGGCCCAGATACGCAGTATTTT.

V and J are TRBV5-1 and TRBJ2-1; the match to TRBD2 covers 9 bases. The CDR3 consists of 16 residues. Germline V gene sequence: CDR1 SGHRS, CDR2 YFSETQ. Trimming took 0 bases from V and 16 from J; bases not matched to a gene: 17. The CDR3 bases are TGCGCCAGCAGCTTGGCGGCTAGCGGGGTCCACAACTCCCTTTTCTTC. Protein product: CASSLAASGVHNSLFF. The whole variable domain, filled in from reference TRBV5-1 and TRBJ2-1, reads KAGVTQTPRYLIKTRGQQVTLSCSPISGHRSVSWYQQTPGQGLQFLFEYFSETQRNKGNFPGRFSGRQFSNSRSEMNVSTLELGDSALYLCASSLAASGVHNSLFFGPGTRLTVL.

This clonotype showed up many times. V and J are TRBV5-1 and TRBJ2-1, with TRBD2 identical over 8 bases. J gave up 10 bases and V 2 bases, and 14 bases lay outside the gene matches. Per germline, CDR1 SGHRS and CDR2 YFSETQ. This CDR3 contains 16 residues. CDR3 in amino acids: CASSFGRGDPYLEQFF. The CDR3, as DNA: TGCGCCAGCAGCTTTGGGCGGGGGGACCCTTATTTAGAGCAGTTCTTC.

The CDR3: CSARETLHTGELFF. CDR3 in DNA: TGCAGTGCTAGGGAGACACTCCACACCGGGGAGCTGTTTTTT. The rearrangement links TRBV20-1 to TRBJ2-2; D gene unclear. The CDR3 has 14 amino acids. Germline V CDR1 and CDR2: DFQATT, SNEGSKA (reference sequence). Trimming removed 3 bases at V and 3 bases at J, with 11 bases between.

The genes are TRBV5-1 and TRBJ2-7, with 7 bases matching TRBD1. Germline V gene data show CDR1 as SGHRS and CDR2 as YFSETQ. Trimming took 3 bases from V and 2 from J; bases not matched to a gene: 8. The CDR3 is 15 amino acids. The CDR3: CASSSSRQGPYEQYF. For the CDR3, the DNA is TGCGCCAGCAGCTCCTCTAGACAGGGCCCCTACGAGCAGTACTTC.

The sample holds a few counts of this clonotype. The V gene is TRBV15, the J gene TRBJ2-7, with 13 bases fitting TRBD2. V shed 5 bases and J 2 bases; nucleotides not matched to a gene: 3. Germline V gene data show CDR1 as LNHNV and CDR2 as YYDKDF (reference sequence). The CDR3 covers 15 residues. The CDR3, as DNA: TGTGCCACCAGCCTCGGACTAGCGGGGGCCTACGAGCAGTACTTC. Translation gives CATSLGLAGAYEQYF.

The CDR3 spells CASTSRGSSYEQYF. CDR3 nucleotides: TGTGCCAGCACCTCCCGCGGGAGCTCCTACGAGCAGTACTTC. The chain carries TRBV28 and TRBJ2-7; TRBD2 agrees at 7 bases. CDR1 and CDR2 (germline): MDHEN, SYDVKM. The CDR3 sequence is 14 residues long. Germline trimming cut 7 bases from V and 0 bases from J; bases unmatched to any gene: 6. The entire variable domain, with the rest obtained from reference TRBV28 and TRBJ2-7, is as follows: DVKVTQSSRYLVKRTGEKVFLECVQDMDHENMFWYRQDPGLGLRLIYFSYDVKMKEKGDIPEGYSVSREKKERFSLILESASTNQTSMYLCASTSRGSSYEQYFGPGTRLTVT.

The rearrangement uses TRBV7-8 and TRBJ2-3; D is unresolved. Trimming stripped 5 bases from V and 2 bases from J, with 14 bases between. This CDR3 contains 15 residues. From germline, CDR1 is SGHVS and CDR2 FQNEAQ. For the CDR3, the DNA is TGTGCCAGCAGCCTCGCCAGATTCCACACAGATACGCAGTATTTT. Translating it yields CASSLARFHTDTQYF. The whole variable domain, remainder taken from reference TRBV7-8 and TRBJ2-3, is GAGVSQSPRYKVAKRGQDVALRCDPISGHVSLFWYQQALGQGPEFLTYFQNEAQLDKSGLPSDRFFAERPEGSVSTLKIQRTQQEDSAVYLCASSLARFHTDTQYFGPGTRLTVL.

The genes are TRBV21-1 and TRBJ1-5; TRBD1 is taken as the D call from the table, unchecked against the DNA. TRBV21-1 is assigned pseudogene status. The CDR3 has 21 amino acids. CDR3 loop: CASSKGRGQGSWFQNNQPQHF. The CDR3 region has the DNA TGTGCCAGCAGCAAAGGGCGGGGACAGGGGTCATGGTTTCAGAACAATCAGCCCCAGCATTTT.

The rearrangement links TRBV6-6 to TRBJ1-1, with D maybe TRBD1 (6 bases). CDR1 is MNHNY and CDR2 is SVGAGI in the germline V gene (reference sequence). The CDR3 is 13 amino acids. V was shortened by 5 bases and J by 4 bases, with 11 bases between the two germline ends. The CDR3 nucleotides are TGTGCCAGCAGTCATGGAGGGGGCACTGAAGCTTTCTTT. Translation gives CASSHGGGTEAFF.

This clonotype has just one count. The chain combines TRBV7-8 with TRBJ1-2; D is undetermined. The CDR3 is 15 residues long. The V gene lost 1 base and the J gene lost 4 bases, with 13 bases spanning the gap. Germline V gene data show CDR1 as SGHVS and CDR2 as FQNEAQ. The DNA of the CDR3 is TGTGCCAGCAGCTTAGGCTTGGGCCACCCCTATGGCTACACCTTC. The encoded protein is CASSLGLGHPYGYTF.

The J gene is TRBJ2-7, the V gene TRBV5-6; 11 bases fit TRBD2. V dropped 4 bases and J dropped 3; count of bases not matched to a gene: 6. Germline V gives CDR1 SGHDT, CDR2 YYEEEE. This CDR3 comprises 15 residues. Here the CDR3 DNA reads TGTGCCAGCAGCACTAGCGGGAGTGAGTTCTACGAGCAGTACTTC. Translation gives CASSTSGSEFYEQYF.

To note about this clonotype: The junction departs from germline at one end; a sequencing error may be responsible. V gene TRBV25-1 combines with J gene TRBJ1-4; D unclear. The CDR3 loop spans 14 amino acids. Germline V gene lookup returns CDR1 MGHDK and CDR2 SYGVNS. CDR3 in DNA: TGTGCCAGCAGTATGAGAGAAACTAATGAAAAACTGTATTTT. This encodes CASSMRETNEKLYF.

At least ten counts were recorded for this clonotype. CDR3 amino acids: CASRPGTSGSYEQYF. The CDR3 DNA reads TGTGCCAGCAGGCCGGGGACTAGCGGGAGCTACGAGCAGTACTTC. The chain links TRBV6-5 to TRBJ2-7; 14 bases agree with TRBD2. The CDR3 extends over 15 amino acids. From germline, CDR1 is MNHEY and CDR2 SVGAGI. J gave up 3 bases and V 6 bases, and 4 bases lay outside the gene matches.

This clonotype showed up just a few times. The chain employs TRBV7-9 and TRBJ2-7; 12 positions match TRBD2. Germline values: CDR1 SEHNR, CDR2 FQNEAQ (reference sequence). The V segment lost 8 bases and the J segment 3 bases; nucleotides outside the gene matches: 5. The CDR3 is 14 residues long. In DNA form, the CDR3 reads TGTGCCAGCGAAGGGACTAGCGGGTTCTACGAGCAGTACTTC. This codes for CASEGTSGFYEQYF.

J is TRBJ2-1 and V is TRBV19, with 11 bases aligning to TRBD2. The trim removed 6 bases at V and 4 bases at J, leaving 5 bases unmatched. Per germline, CDR1 LNHDA and CDR2 SQIVND (reference sequence). This CDR3 comprises 15 residues. CDR3 sequence (DNA): TGTGCCAGTAGAACACTAGCGGGGGATTACAATGAGCAGTTCTTC. Translation: CASRTLAGDYNEQFF.

The table lists this clonotype with a count of one. The CDR3 end shows no conserved phenylalanine or tryptophan, and so a read error is likely. The rearrangement uses TRBV20-1 and TRBJ2-7, with 10 bases matching TRBD2. Trimming cost V 6 bases and J 2 bases; bases outside gene matches: 7. The CDR3 spans 14 residues. Germline lookup yields CDR1 DFQATT and CDR2 SNEGSKA (reference sequence). In nucleotides, the CDR3 is TGCAGTGCCCGGAGCGGGGGGGCCCCCTACGAGCAGTACTTA. This translates into CSARSGGAPYEQYL.

The chain recombines TRBV4-1 with TRBJ2-4; perhaps D is TRBD1 or TRBD2 (5 bases each). Trimming took 0 bases from V and 3 from J, leaving 9 bases between them. The CDR3 consists of 15 residues. The germline V gene encodes CDR1 MGHRA and CDR2 YSYEKL. The CDR3 reads CASSQEGRHKNIQYF. DNA for the CDR3: TGCGCCAGCAGCCAAGAGGGACGGCACAAAAACATTCAGTACTTC.

The chain uses TRBV12-3 or TRBV12-4 and TRBJ1-1; the D gene is possibly TRBD1 (5 bases). Trimming removed 1 base from V and 5 bases from J, with 14 bases in between. The CDR3 extends over 15 amino acids. CDR3 nucleotide sequence: TGTGCCAGCAGTTTAGGAAGGGCGAGGGGTACTGAAGCTTTCTTT. This gives the protein CASSLGRARGTEAFF.